Below are 31 T cell receptor beta chains sequenced from a single sample in a study of CD4+ T cells in melanoma. Repertoires were generated with immunoSEQ multiplex PCR, while TCRdb's copy carries only in-frame clones and drops some. This table has about 10,000 clones, approximately 65% appearing once. The material sequenced was cells from a culture (not recorded whether cultured in vitro). The receptors here all came from a human donor with melanoma.

This clone was picked up a small number of times. CDR3 protein: CAIGGTSWDTQYF. The CDR3 nucleotides read TGTGCCATCGGGGGGACTAGTTGGGATACGCAGTATTTT. This chain connects TRBV10-3 to TRBJ2-3; 8 nucleotides align to TRBD2. CDR1 and CDR2 from the germline V gene are ENHRY and SYGVKD. The CDR3 totals 13 residues. After removal of 8 bases from V and 6 bases from J, the junction contained 7 bases not matched to a gene.

The gene calls are TRBV30 and TRBJ1-2; the D gene is possibly TRBD1 (6 bases). Germline lookup yields CDR1 GTSNPN and CDR2 SVGIG (reference sequence). V was shortened by 0 bases and J by 6 bases, with 14 bases between the two germline ends. This CDR3 is 14 amino acids long. Here the CDR3 DNA reads TGTGCCTGGAGTGTAAAGGACAGTCCCCATGGCTACACCTTC. Protein: CAWSVKDSPHGYTF.

The rearrangement joins TRBV5-5 to TRBJ1-1; a possible D gene is TRBD1 (6 bases). Germline V gene lookup returns CDR1 SGHKS and CDR2 YYEKEE (reference sequence). V lost 0 bases and J 10 bases, leaving 22 bases between the germline ends. The CDR3 runs to 16 residues. CDR3 bases: TGTGCCAGCAGCTTGGATGTGGGGGCTCGGTCGCCTGGAGCTTTCTTT. Its translation: CASSLDVGARSPGAFF.

The chain uses TRBV15 and TRBJ2-5; D may correspond to TRBD1 or TRBD2 (5 bases each). The germline V gene has CDR1 LNHNV and CDR2 YYDKDF (reference sequence). The CDR3 has 14 residues. Trimming removed 1 base at V and 5 bases at J, with 11 bases between. CDR3 residues: CATSRGGDVETQYF. The CDR3, as DNA: TGTGCCACCAGCAGAGGAGGGGATGTGGAGACCCAGTACTTC.

The V and J genes are TRBV4-2 and TRBJ2-3, with 14 bases lining up with TRBD2. The CDR3 loop spans 15 amino acids. Germline V CDR1 and CDR2: LGHNA, YNFKEQ. V lost 4 bases, J lost 11 bases, and 8 bases stayed unmatched. CDR3 residues: CASSPGTSGGQLQYF. For the CDR3, the DNA is TGTGCCAGCAGCCCAGGGACTAGCGGGGGACAGTTGCAGTATTTT.

The chain employs TRBV6-5 and TRBJ2-5, with TRBD1 matching over 8 bases. With V trimmed by 2 bases and J by 5 bases, 4 bases remained unmatched. The CDR3 is 14 residues long. Germline V CDR1 and CDR2: MNHEY, SVGAGI. In nucleotides, the CDR3 is TGTGCCAGCAGTTACATGACAGGGGCGGAGACCCAGTACTTC. This translates into CASSYMTGAETQYF.

A few counts support this clone. This chain joins TRBV4-1 and TRBJ1-1; D is unresolved. V was cut by 3 bases and J by 1 base, with 6 bases left in between. Germline V gene data show CDR1 as MGHRA and CDR2 as YSYEKL. The CDR3 loop spans 13 amino acids. CDR3 amino acids: CASSHPRNTEAFF. The CDR3 coding sequence is TGCGCCAGCAGCCACCCTAGGAACACTGAAGCTTTCTTT.

The CDR3 coding sequence is TGTGCCCCCCTCGGGGGCCAGCCCCAGCATTTT. This translates into CAPLGGQPQHF. The rearrangement links TRBV6-1 to TRBJ1-5; tentative D call: TRBD1 (6 bases). Trimming shortened V by 11 bases and J by 7 bases, and 12 bases separated the two germline ends. CDR3 size: 11 residues. Germline CDR1 MNHNS, CDR2 SASEGT.

This chain connects TRBV10-1 to TRBJ1-1; 9 positions agree with TRBD1. This CDR3 has 15 amino acids. Germline lookup yields CDR1 WNHNN and CDR2 SYGVQD (reference sequence). With V trimmed by 2 bases and J by 6 bases, 7 bases remained unmatched. CDR3 region: CASSESTGGIAEAFF. DNA for the CDR3: TGCGCCAGCAGTGAGAGTACAGGGGGCATCGCTGAAGCTTTCTTT.

The gene calls are TRBV19 and TRBJ2-5; 7 positions agree with TRBD1. Trimming cost V 8 bases and J 3 bases; bases outside gene matches: 6. Germline V gene lookup returns CDR1 LNHDA and CDR2 SQIVND (reference sequence). The CDR3 runs to 13 residues. The CDR3 DNA reads as TGTGCCAGTGCCAGGGGGTTCGAAGAGACCCAGTACTTC. Residues: CASARGFEETQYF.

V and J are TRBV19 and TRBJ1-2; possibly TRBD1 for D (5 bases). The CDR3 spans 15 residues. The V end lost 3 bases, the J end lost 4 bases, and 15 bases lay between the germline ends. CDR1 is LNHDA and CDR2 is SQIVND in the germline V gene (reference sequence). As DNA, the CDR3 is TGTGCCAGTAGTATCCCGGGACCCAACCCCTATGGCTACACCTTC. The encoded protein is CASSIPGPNPYGYTF.

This clone was observed a handful of times. This chain uses TRBV10-3 with TRBJ1-3, with 7 bases aligning to TRBD1. Germline values: CDR1 ENHRY, CDR2 SYGVKD. The CDR3 has 15 residues. V trimming: 5 bases; J trimming: 4 bases; junction bases outside the gene matches: 8. The CDR3: CAISRQGSGGNTIYF. CDR3 nucleotides: TGTGCCATCAGTCGACAGGGTTCAGGGGGAAACACCATATATTTT.

This clone is a singleton in its sample. The V gene is TRBV5-1, the J gene TRBJ2-3; the D call may be TRBD1 or TRBD2 (5 bases each). Germline V gene sequence: CDR1 SGHRS, CDR2 YFSETQ. V was shortened by 4 bases and J by 6 bases, with 15 bases between the two germline ends. The CDR3 is 14 amino acids. CDR3 region: CASSLLGTSDTQYF. CDR3 in DNA: TGCGCCAGCAGCCTACTCGGGACGTCGGATACGCAGTATTTT.

The chain joins TRBV10-3 to TRBJ1-1; D ambiguous. CDR1 is ENHRY, CDR2 SYGVKD, per germline. The CDR3 covers 13 residues. Trimming removed 9 bases at V and 4 bases at J, with 15 bases between. CDR3 loop: CAIRPQRATEAFF. The CDR3 DNA sequence: TGTGCCATAAGGCCACAGCGGGCCACTGAAGCTTTCTTT.

The J gene is TRBJ1-2, the V gene TRBV7-3; 7 bases are a match to TRBD1. The CDR3 has 16 amino acids. The V and J ends lost 3 bases and 3 bases, in that order; junction bases with no gene match: 10. Germline assignment: CDR1 SGHTA and CDR2 FQGTGA. CDR3 coding DNA: TGTGCCAGCAGCTTGTCGTCGGCAGGGGGGTACTATGGCTACACCTTC. It translates to CASSLSSAGGYYGYTF.

This clone was counted a few times. The chain uses TRBV2 and TRBJ1-3; D call uncertain. V lost 4 bases and J lost 1, with 2 bases in between. CDR1 and CDR2 (germline): SNHLY, FYNNEI. This CDR3 has 12 residues. CDR3: CASSASGNTIYF. The CDR3 DNA reads as TGTGCCAGCAGTGCGTCTGGAAACACCATATATTTT.

The rearrangement joins TRBV6-1 to TRBJ1-5, with D uncertain. This CDR3 spans 13 amino acids. Per germline, CDR1 MNHNS and CDR2 SASEGT. V was clipped by 5 bases and J by 0 bases, with 5 bases between them. The CDR3 protein is CASSPVSNQPQHF. CDR3 in DNA: TGTGCCAGCAGTCCGGTTAGCAATCAGCCCCAGCATTTT.

The chain carries TRBV7-9 and TRBJ2-3, with 16 bases identical to TRBD2. The germline V gene encodes CDR1 SEHNR and CDR2 FQNEAQ (reference sequence). The CDR3 covers 18 residues. The J segment lost 8 bases and the V segment lost 4 bases, leaving 12 bases of the junction unmatched. The chain's CDR3 is CASSSNLGTSGGGGTQYF. The CDR3 bases are TGTGCCAGCAGCTCAAACCTCGGGACTAGCGGGGGGGGAGGTACGCAGTATTTT.

The CDR3 DNA sequence: TGTGCCAGTAGTGGTGGGGACAGGGGGCAGAACACTGAAGCTTTCTTT. It translates to CASSGGDRGQNTEAFF. The chain employs TRBV19 and TRBJ1-1; 12 nucleotides match TRBD1. The germline V gene encodes CDR1 LNHDA and CDR2 SQIVND (reference sequence). The V segment lost 5 bases and the J segment 1 base; nucleotides outside the gene matches: 5. The CDR3 length is 16 residues.

The rearrangement uses TRBV7-8 and TRBJ2-2, with D uncertain. Trimming took off 4 bases at V and 6 bases at J, with 15 bases between the two ends. Per the germline V gene, CDR1 is SGHVS and CDR2 is FQNEAQ. There are 15 residues in the CDR3. CDR3 nucleotides: TGTGCCAGCAGCTCCGGCCCCCTAGGCGCCGGGGAGCTGTTTTTT. Its translation: CASSSGPLGAGELFF.

The genes are TRBV6-5 and TRBJ1-2; perhaps TRBD1 as D (5 bases). The CDR3 contains 13 residues. Germline CDR1 MNHEY, CDR2 SVGAGI. Trimming shortened V by 7 bases and J by 8 bases, and 17 bases separated the two germline ends. The CDR3 DNA is TGTGCCAGCAATGGGGGGAGCTCCCTAGGCTACACCTTC. It specifies CASNGGSSLGYTF.

V usage is TRBV6-1 and J usage is TRBJ1-1; maybe TRBD1 (5 bases). Trimming pared 2 bases from V and 5 bases from J, leaving 15 bases between. Germline V lookup: CDR1 MNHNS, CDR2 SASEGT. This CDR3 is 15 amino acids long. The CDR3 sequence: CASSENLRGGTEAFF. CDR3 in DNA: TGTGCCAGCAGTGAAAACCTTAGGGGAGGAACTGAAGCTTTCTTT.

This clone was seen a few times. The chain combines TRBV4-1 with TRBJ1-5, with D unresolved. V was shortened by 1 base and J by 11 bases, with 15 bases between the two germline ends. This CDR3 has 14 residues. Germline lookup yields CDR1 MGHRA and CDR2 YSYEKL. CDR3 in amino acids: CASSQAVVGWSQHF. The CDR3 DNA sequence: TGCGCCAGCAGCCAAGCCGTGGTAGGGTGGTCCCAGCATTTT.

The CDR3 DNA reads as TGTGCCAGCAGCGCGGGACGGTGGAACACTGAAGCTTTCTTT. Protein sequence: CASSAGRWNTEAFF. The chain recombines TRBV7-8 with TRBJ1-1; D perhaps matches TRBD1 (5 bases). Looked up from germline, CDR1 is SGHVS and CDR2 is FQNEAQ. The CDR3 is 14 residues long. V dropped 5 bases and J dropped 1 base, with 11 bases sitting between them.

The chain carries TRBV6-1 and TRBJ2-3, with 9 nucleotides matching TRBD2. The CDR3 runs to 15 residues. The germline CDR1 and CDR2 sequences are MNHNS and SASEGT. The junction had 6 bases not matched to a gene; V was cut back by 4 bases and J by 4 bases. The CDR3 protein is CASSVGGLAADTQYF. CDR3 DNA: TGTGCCAGCAGTGTAGGGGGACTAGCAGCAGATACGCAGTATTTT.

The chain uses TRBV29-1 and TRBJ2-1; TRBD2 is a possible D gene (7 bases). Looked up from germline, CDR1 is SQVTM and CDR2 is ANQGSEA. Between the trimmed V and J ends, which lost 2 bases and 7 bases, there was a span of 21 bases. The CDR3 is 16 residues long. CDR3 coding DNA: TGCAGCGTTGAACCCATAGGGGGGGCTTTTTGGAATGAGCAGTTCTTC. It is translated as CSVEPIGGAFWNEQFF.

The genes are TRBV2 and TRBJ1-5; the D is unclear. The CDR3 length is 12 residues. Germline CDR1 reads SNHLY; CDR2 reads FYNNEI. Trimming left V 6 bases short and J 3 bases short, with 6 bases between. DNA for the CDR3: TGTGCCAGCAGGGAATACAATCAGCCCCAGCATTTT. Its protein is CASREYNQPQHF.

The CDR3 DNA is TGTGCCAGTAAACGGGGGGATAACTATGGCTACACCTTC. As protein: CASKRGDNYGYTF. This chain links TRBV19 with TRBJ1-2, with D perhaps matching TRBD1 (5 bases). From germline, CDR1 is LNHDA and CDR2 SQIVND (reference sequence). V lost 7 bases, J lost 1 base, and 10 bases lay in between. This CDR3 region has 13 residues.

The rearrangement links TRBV4-2 to TRBJ1-2; D is ambiguous. This CDR3 is 13 amino acids long. Trimming stripped 5 bases from V and 0 bases from J, with 7 bases between. Germline V lookup: CDR1 LGHNA, CDR2 YNFKEQ. The CDR3 protein is CASSFLANYGYTF. The CDR3 nucleotides are TGTGCCAGCAGCTTTTTGGCTAACTATGGCTACACCTTC.

The chain employs TRBV2 and TRBJ2-7; 8 bases agree with TRBD2. V was pared by 4 bases and J by 3 bases, with 2 bases of the junction left unmatched. CDR1 is SNHLY, CDR2 FYNNEI, per germline. The CDR3 consists of 13 residues. CDR3 amino acids: CASSGGLVYEQYF. In nucleotides, the CDR3 is TGTGCCAGCAGTGGGGGACTAGTCTACGAGCAGTACTTC.

This clone appeared a few times. The chain links TRBV2 to TRBJ1-5; 8 positions match TRBD1. Unmatched junction bases numbered 6, after V lost 5 bases and J lost 6 bases. CDR3 size: 14 residues. Per germline, CDR1 SNHLY and CDR2 FYNNEI. CDR3 nucleotide sequence: TGTGCCAGCAGTTACGGACAGGGTAGTCAGCCCCAGCATTTT. Amino acids: CASSYGQGSQPQHF.